This TCR beta chain was found in a study of blood T cell repertoires in COVID-19. Overall study: From the United States, Italy and Spain came samples of acute and convalescent COVID-19.

Germline lookup yields CDR1 LGHDT and CDR2 YNNKEL (reference sequence). The CDR3 sequence is 14 residues long. V was shortened by 1 base and J by 3 bases, with 10 bases between the two germline ends. Some clones are missing from TCRdb's copy, which holds only in-frame ones; the method was immunoSEQ multiplex PCR. Of around 300,000 clones listed, roughly 90% are singletons. The clonotype was recovered from an older woman with COVID-19, enrolled during active disease. Sequenced material: peripheral blood. The chain is built from TRBV3-1 (or the pseudogene TRBV3-2) and TRBJ2-7; no clear D gene. CDR3 loop: CASSQVPSGYEQYF. Written as DNA, the CDR3 is TGTGCCAGCAGCCAAGTACCCAGTGGCTACGAGCAGTACTTC.